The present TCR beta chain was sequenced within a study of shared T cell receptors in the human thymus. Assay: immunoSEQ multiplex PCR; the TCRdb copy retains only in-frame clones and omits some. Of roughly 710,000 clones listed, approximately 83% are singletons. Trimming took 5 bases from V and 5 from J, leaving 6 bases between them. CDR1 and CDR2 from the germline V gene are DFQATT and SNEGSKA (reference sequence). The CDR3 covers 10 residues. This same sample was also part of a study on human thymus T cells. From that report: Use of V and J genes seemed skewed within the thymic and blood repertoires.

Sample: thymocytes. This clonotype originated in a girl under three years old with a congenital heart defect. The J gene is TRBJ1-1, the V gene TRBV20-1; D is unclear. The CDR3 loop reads CSAGRTEAFF. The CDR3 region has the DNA TGCAGTGCTGGGAGGACTGAAGCTTTCTTT.